This T cell receptor (beta chain) was profiled in a study of cytomegalovirus exposure and HLA in healthy donors. The overall study: Findings of an earlier analysis included some 120 million unique TCR beta sequences from around 180 million T cells. The study's findings and limits: An analysis was carried out later, and it reportedly showed fewer N-insertions in an Asian-associated ancestry cluster than the approximately 610-donor mean. In a later analysis, HLA-C alleles had the fewest associated TCRs, DRB1 alleles the most.

This clone is a singleton in its sample. Its target is unknown. Vbeta (60) and Jbeta (13) primers were used in the PCR. Here immunoSEQ multiplex PCR was the method, and the copy in TCRdb shows in-frame clones only, minus some. The data hold around 220,000 clones, with about 70% observed a single time. The CDR3 is 15 residues long. Germline V gene data show CDR1 as LNHDA and CDR2 as SQIVND (reference sequence). V shed 7 bases and J shed 4 bases, with 19 bases lying between them. Sequenced material: PBMCs. The chain joins TRBV19 to TRBJ1-1; D is ambiguous. This clonotype was sampled from a woman in her thirties in good health and CMV-seronegative. The CDR3 nucleotides are TGTGCCAGTACCCCCATGGGTTTTGGAGTCACTGAAGCTTTCTTT. Translated: CASTPMGFGVTEAFF.